This section outlines one TCR beta chain sequence together with its context. Original methodology: The assay estimated nucleated cells by amplifying reference gene primers. TCRdb's copy holds only in-frame clones and misses some; the assay was immunoSEQ multiplex PCR. V and J calls and clone size are those listed in that table; D and trimming were worked out from the DNA. The sample has approximately 150,000 clones, 75% to 90% seen once. The data stem from a study of blood T cell repertoires in COVID-19. As for the study in general: Material from acute and convalescent COVID-19 was sourced from the United States, Italy and Spain. PBMCs, B-cell-depleted T cells, or T cells provided the cDNA or gDNA that made up the material.

Germline V lookup: CDR1 SGHNT, CDR2 YYREEE (reference sequence). V lost 1 base and J 2 bases, leaving 18 bases between the germline ends. The CDR3 covers 17 residues. The TCR sequence derives from a man aged 50-59 years who had recovered from COVID-19. This sequence joins TRBV5-4 and TRBJ1-2; a weak D match, TRBD1 (6 bases). Source material: peripheral blood. CDR3 amino acids: CASSLSGAGRWNYGYTF. The CDR3 DNA follows: TGTGCCAGCAGCTTGTCAGGGGCGGGTAGGTGGAACTATGGCTACACCTTC.